Below are 27 T cell receptor beta chains sequenced from a single sample in a study of control samples from healthy donors and cancer patients. Only in-frame clones appear in the TCRdb table, and some are missing; sequencing was by immunoSEQ multiplex PCR. Found here are 70,000 to 75,000 clones, nearly 90% of them singletons; the top ten hold about 20%. Source material: PBMCs. Every receptor here comes from a man between 60 and 75 years old with lung cancer.

This chain joins TRBV2 and TRBJ2-5; TRBD1 or TRBD2 may be the D gene (7 bases each). The CDR3 covers 15 residues. CDR1 is SNHLY and CDR2 is FYNNEI in the germline V gene. V lost 3 bases, J lost 3 bases, and 14 bases lay in between. The CDR3 nucleotides are TGTGCCAGCAGTGACCAGGGGGAGGGTAAAGAGACCCAGTACTTC. This codes for CASSDQGEGKETQYF.

The chain has TRBV3-1 (or the pseudogene TRBV3-2) and TRBJ2-3; D possibly corresponds to TRBD2 (5 bases). CDR1 and CDR2 from the germline V gene are LGHDT and YNNKEL (reference sequence). This CDR3 spans 15 amino acids. The V and J ends lost 0 bases and 3 bases respectively, with 10 bases between them. This chain's CDR3 is CASSQDGRTTDTQYF. CDR3 bases: TGTGCCAGCAGCCAAGACGGCAGGACTACAGATACGCAGTATTTT.

This sequence joins TRBV27 and TRBJ2-2, with D tentatively TRBD1 or TRBD2 (6 bases each). The CDR3 loop spans 17 amino acids. Looked up from germline, CDR1 is MNHEY and CDR2 is SMNVEV (reference sequence). V lost 2 bases and J lost 5, with 18 bases in between. The CDR3: CASSLMISGARTGELFF. Here the CDR3 DNA reads TGTGCCAGCAGTTTAATGATCTCGGGGGCGCGGACCGGGGAGCTGTTTTTT.

This clone occurred once. The chain uses TRBV7-9 and TRBJ2-5; 12 bases fit TRBD1. J lost 5 bases, V lost 8 bases, and 9 bases had no gene match. Germline-derived CDR1 and CDR2 are SEHNR and FQNEAQ (reference sequence). The CDR3 totals 15 residues. CDR3 in DNA: TGTGCCAGCCTGGCGGGACAGGGGGCTCGGGAGACCCAGTACTTC. Residues: CASLAGQGARETQYF.

The chain has TRBV5-1 and TRBJ2-5, with D hard to call. The CDR3 has 14 amino acids. The ends were cut back, 4 bases at V and 5 bases at J, with 15 bases in the middle. Germline-derived CDR1 and CDR2 are SGHRS and YFSETQ. CDR3 in amino acids: CASSGTFTGETQYF. The CDR3 DNA reads as TGCGCCAGCAGCGGAACGTTTACCGGGGAGACCCAGTACTTC. The variable domain in full, completed from reference TRBV5-1 and TRBJ2-5, reads KAGVTQTPRYLIKTRGQQVTLSCSPISGHRSVSWYQQTPGQGLQFLFEYFSETQRNKGNFPGRFSGRQFSNSRSEMNVSTLELGDSALYLCASSGTFTGETQYFGPGTRLLVL.

The chain combines TRBV19 with TRBJ2-5; no firm D call. CDR1 and CDR2 from the germline V gene are LNHDA and SQIVND (reference sequence). V lost 6 bases, J lost 0 bases, and 5 bases lay in between. The CDR3 loop spans 12 amino acids. The CDR3 protein is CASSRYQETQYF. DNA of the CDR3: TGTGCCAGTAGCAGGTACCAAGAGACCCAGTACTTC.

This CDR3 reads CASITGKLEAPNYGYTF. CDR3 nucleotide sequence: TGTGCCAGTATTACAGGGAAATTGGAAGCGCCTAACTATGGCTACACCTTC. This chain joins TRBV19 and TRBJ1-2; D is perhaps TRBD1 (6 bases). The V gene's germline CDR1 is LNHDA and CDR2 SQIVND (reference sequence). This CDR3 has 17 amino acids. V was cut by 7 bases and J by 0 bases, with 21 bases left in between.

The chain has TRBV5-1 and TRBJ1-2; 7 positions agree with TRBD1. Germline loops: CDR1 SGHRS, CDR2 YFSETQ. J was trimmed by 3 bases and V by 5 bases; bases with no gene match: 10. This CDR3 comprises 15 residues. CDR3 sequence (DNA): TGCGCCAGCAGGCCGACAGGGAACGTCGACTATGGCTACACCTTC. This gives the protein CASRPTGNVDYGYTF. The full variable domain, rest sourced from reference TRBV5-1 and TRBJ1-2, is KAGVTQTPRYLIKTRGQQVTLSCSPISGHRSVSWYQQTPGQGLQFLFEYFSETQRNKGNFPGRFSGRQFSNSRSEMNVSTLELGDSALYLCASRPTGNVDYGYTFGSGTRLTVV.

CDR3 in amino acids: CASSLGTHSTDTQYF. The DNA of the CDR3 is TGCGCCAGCAGCCTGGGGACTCATAGCACAGATACGCAGTATTTT. The chain employs TRBV5-1 and TRBJ2-3; weak D call: TRBD2 (6 bases). The CDR3 sequence is 15 residues long. Germline V lookup: CDR1 SGHRS, CDR2 YFSETQ. Between the trimmed V and J ends, which lost 4 bases and 0 bases, there was a span of 12 bases.

The chain combines TRBV30 with TRBJ1-5; D perhaps matches TRBD1 (5 bases). Trimming removed 1 base from V and 7 bases from J, with 11 bases in between. There are 13 residues in the CDR3. The germline gives CDR1 GTSNPN, CDR2 SVGIG (reference sequence). CDR3 residues: CAWSDQYRQPQHF. The DNA of the CDR3 is TGTGCCTGGAGTGATCAGTACAGGCAGCCCCAGCATTTT.

V gene TRBV21-1 combines with J gene TRBJ1-3. TRBV21-1 is a listed pseudogene. The CDR3 runs to 16 residues. The CDR3 sequence: CASSKVKGTSGNTIYF. For the CDR3, the DNA is TGTGCCAGCAGCAAAGTTAAGGGGACCTCTGGAAACACCATATATTTT.

This chain links TRBV6-1 with TRBJ2-2, with D maybe TRBD1 (5 bases). The V end lost 2 bases, the J end lost 2 bases, and 12 bases lay between the germline ends. Germline CDR1 is MNHNS and CDR2 is SASEGT. This CDR3 region has 16 residues. The chain's CDR3 is CASSEYPGLNTGELFF. DNA for the CDR3: TGTGCCAGCAGTGAATATCCAGGGTTAAACACCGGGGAGCTGTTTTTT.

A single count supports this clone. V gene TRBV4-1 combines with J gene TRBJ1-5; maybe TRBD1 (5 bases). V lost 0 bases and J lost 4, with 13 bases in between. Germline CDR1 and CDR2: MGHRA and YSYEKL. CDR3 length: 16 residues. CDR3 amino acids: CASSQDGRGINQPQHF. CDR3 DNA: TGCGCCAGCAGCCAAGATGGCCGGGGGATTAATCAGCCCCAGCATTTT.

The rearrangement links TRBV30 to TRBJ1-5; no definite D call. Germline V gene lookup returns CDR1 GTSNPN and CDR2 SVGIG (reference sequence). The CDR3 covers 13 residues. Trimming cost V 5 bases and J 0 bases, with 8 bases left between them. CDR3 in DNA: TGTGCCTGGGGACCGTATAGCAATCAGCCCCAGCATTTT. Protein: CAWGPYSNQPQHF.

This chain joins TRBV18 and TRBJ2-1; 8 bases match TRBD1. Germline CDR1 is KGHSH and CDR2 is LQKENI. CDR3 size: 15 residues. With V trimmed by 3 bases and J by 3 bases, 4 bases remained unmatched. In DNA form, the CDR3 reads TGTGCCAGCTCACCCTTGACAGGGGACTACAATGAGCAGTTCTTC. Residues: CASSPLTGDYNEQFF.

The gene calls are TRBV5-1 and TRBJ1-6; perhaps TRBD1 as D (5 bases). CDR1 and CDR2 from the germline V gene are SGHRS and YFSETQ. The CDR3 contains 16 residues. V dropped 4 bases and J dropped 13 bases, with 24 bases sitting between them. DNA of the CDR3: TGCGCCAGCAGCCTCGGGACTATCTCTCGAGGTGGGCCCCTCCACTTT. As protein: CASSLGTISRGGPLHF. The full variable domain, rest sourced from reference TRBV5-1 and TRBJ1-6, is KAGVTQTPRYLIKTRGQQVTLSCSPISGHRSVSWYQQTPGQGLQFLFEYFSETQRNKGNFPGRFSGRQFSNSRSEMNVSTLELGDSALYLCASSLGTISRGGPLHFGNGTRLTVT.

V gene TRBV7-9 combines with J gene TRBJ2-1; D uncertain. Germline loops: CDR1 SEHNR, CDR2 FQNEAQ (reference sequence). This CDR3 is built from 16 residues. V was pared by 1 base and J by 0 bases, with 10 bases between. The CDR3 DNA sequence: TGTGCCAGCAGCTTAGAACGACAAAGCTCCTACAATGAGCAGTTCTTC. It specifies CASSLERQSSYNEQFF.

V usage is TRBV10-3 and J usage is TRBJ1-2; D may be TRBD1 (6 bases). The CDR3 is 15 residues long. The germline V gene encodes CDR1 ENHRY and CDR2 SYGVKD. The ends were cut back, 5 bases at V and 0 bases at J, with 13 bases in the middle. CDR3 protein: CAISSGAITNYGYTF. The CDR3 nucleotides are TGTGCCATCAGTTCAGGGGCTATCACTAACTATGGCTACACCTTC.

The rearrangement links TRBV6-1 to TRBJ2-2; tentatively, D is TRBD1 (5 bases). Germline V gives CDR1 MNHNS, CDR2 SASEGT. Between the trimmed V and J ends, which lost 1 base and 4 bases, there was a span of 7 bases. This CDR3 spans 14 amino acids. CDR3 residues: CASSEGGATGELFF. The DNA for the CDR3 is TGTGCCAGCAGTGAAGGGGGCGCCACCGGGGAGCTGTTTTTT.

The chain joins TRBV4-1 to TRBJ1-5; D uncertain. Germline V gives CDR1 MGHRA, CDR2 YSYEKL. The CDR3 is 14 amino acids. Trimming left V 0 bases short and J 4 bases short, with 7 bases between. CDR3 residues: CASSQEPRNQPQHF. DNA of the CDR3: TGCGCCAGCAGCCAAGAACCCAGGAATCAGCCCCAGCATTTT.

Details on this clone: Given the absence of the conserved phenylalanine or tryptophan at the CDR3 end, a read error is likely. The DNA is omitted, as the CDR3 cannot be located on it reliably, and the CDR3 follows TCRdb's listing. The rearrangement joins TRBV5-6 to TRBJ2-7; the table names TRBD1, a call not compared with the DNA. The CDR3 extends over 13 residues, inclusive of both ends. Germline values: CDR1 SGHDT, CDR2 YYEEEE. The CDR3 sequence is CASSLGSTGNWII.

This clone was detected only once. This sequence joins TRBV7-3 and TRBJ2-5; TRBD2 might be the D (6 bases). The germline gives CDR1 SGHTA, CDR2 FQGTGA. Trimming took 5 bases from V and 5 from J, leaving 18 bases between them. CDR3 size: 15 residues. The CDR3 region has the DNA TGTGCCAGCAGCAGAGAGGGGCTAGCGCGGGAGACCCAGTACTTC. Its protein product is CASSREGLARETQYF.

The J gene is TRBJ1-1, the V gene TRBV18, with unresolved D. Germline CDR1 and CDR2: KGHSH and LQKENI. Trimming pared 0 bases from V and 5 bases from J, leaving 13 bases between. The CDR3 has 15 amino acids. As DNA, the CDR3 is TGTGCCAGCTCACCACCGAGTGGCCGGAGGACTGAAGCTTTCTTT. Amino acid sequence: CASSPPSGRRTEAFF.

The rearrangement uses TRBV27 and TRBJ1-2; D is possibly TRBD1 (6 bases). V gave up 6 bases and J gave up 0 bases, with 14 bases separating them. CDR1 and CDR2 (germline): MNHEY, SMNVEV (reference sequence). The CDR3 is 15 residues long. DNA of the CDR3: TGTGCCAGCAGCCCCGACAGGTATACTAACTATGGCTACACCTTC. Translation gives CASSPDRYTNYGYTF.

This clone was recorded once. The chain joins TRBV13 to TRBJ1-6; TRBD1 aligns across 8 bases. The CDR3 is 16 amino acids. In germline, CDR1 is PRHDT, CDR2 FYEKMQ (reference sequence). V lost 4 bases, J lost 9 bases, and 11 bases stayed unmatched. The CDR3 protein is CASSSESGGGGSPLHF. DNA of the CDR3: TGTGCCAGCAGCTCAGAATCAGGGGGCGGTGGTTCACCCCTCCACTTT.

The genes are TRBV5-1 and TRBJ1-1, with unresolved D. Trimming stripped 1 base from V and 0 bases from J, with 7 bases between. The length of the CDR3 is 14 residues. Germline CDR1 reads SGHRS; CDR2 reads YFSETQ. Here the CDR3 DNA reads TGCGCCAGCAGCTTGACAGCCATGAACACTGAAGCTTTCTTT. Its translation: CASSLTAMNTEAFF.

The chain carries TRBV6-5 and TRBJ2-1; D remains unclear. CDR3 length: 12 residues. Trimming removed 4 bases at V and 15 bases at J, with 16 bases between. Germline CDR1 is MNHEY and CDR2 is SVGAGI. The CDR3 nucleotides read TGTGCCAGCAGTTCCGACCCCAGCCGGCGGTTCTTC. This sequence encodes CASSSDPSRRFF.